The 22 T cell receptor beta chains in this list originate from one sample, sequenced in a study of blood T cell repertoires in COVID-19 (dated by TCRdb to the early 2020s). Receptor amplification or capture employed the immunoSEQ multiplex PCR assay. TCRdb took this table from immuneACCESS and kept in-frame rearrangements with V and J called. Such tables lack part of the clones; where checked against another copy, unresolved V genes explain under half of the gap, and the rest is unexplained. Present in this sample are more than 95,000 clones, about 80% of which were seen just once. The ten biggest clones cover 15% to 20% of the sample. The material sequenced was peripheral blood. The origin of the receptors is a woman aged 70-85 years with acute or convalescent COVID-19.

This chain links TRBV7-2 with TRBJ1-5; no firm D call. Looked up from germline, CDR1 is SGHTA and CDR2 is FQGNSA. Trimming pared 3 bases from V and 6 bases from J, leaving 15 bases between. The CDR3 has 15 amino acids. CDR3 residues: CASSLGRGLIQPQHF. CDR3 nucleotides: TGTGCCAGCAGCTTGGGTCGGGGTCTGATTCAGCCCCAGCATTTT.

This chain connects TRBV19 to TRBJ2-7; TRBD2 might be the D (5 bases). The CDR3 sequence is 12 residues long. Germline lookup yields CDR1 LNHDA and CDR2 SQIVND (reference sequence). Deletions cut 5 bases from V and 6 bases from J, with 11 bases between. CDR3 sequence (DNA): TGTGCCAGTAGTCCGTCCGCGGGCGAGCAGTACTTC. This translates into CASSPSAGEQYF.

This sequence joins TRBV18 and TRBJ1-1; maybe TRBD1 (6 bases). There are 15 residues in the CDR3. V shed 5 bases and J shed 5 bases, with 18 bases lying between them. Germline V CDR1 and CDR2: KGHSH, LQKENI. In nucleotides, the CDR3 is TGTGCCAGCTCATTTCTAGACAGGCTTGATACTGAAGCTTTCTTT. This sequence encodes CASSFLDRLDTEAFF.

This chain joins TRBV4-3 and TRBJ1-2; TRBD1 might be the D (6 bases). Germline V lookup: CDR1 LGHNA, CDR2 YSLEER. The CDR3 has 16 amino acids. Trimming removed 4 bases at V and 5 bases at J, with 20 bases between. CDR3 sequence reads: CASSLARGGGLYGYTF. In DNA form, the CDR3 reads TGCGCCAGCAGCCTAGCACGGGGAGGGGGGCTATATGGCTACACCTTC.

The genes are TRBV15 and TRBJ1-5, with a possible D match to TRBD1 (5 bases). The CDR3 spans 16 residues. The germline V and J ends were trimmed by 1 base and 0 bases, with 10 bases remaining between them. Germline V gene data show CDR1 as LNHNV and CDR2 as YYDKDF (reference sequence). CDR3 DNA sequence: TGTGCCACCAGCAGAGGTCAGGGCCTTAGCAATCAGCCCCAGCATTTT. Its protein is CATSRGQGLSNQPQHF.

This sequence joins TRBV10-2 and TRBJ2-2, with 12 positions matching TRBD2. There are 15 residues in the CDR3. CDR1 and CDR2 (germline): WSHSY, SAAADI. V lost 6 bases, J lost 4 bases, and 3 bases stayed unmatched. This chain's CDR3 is CASRTSGGVTGELFF. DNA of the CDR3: TGCGCCAGCAGGACTAGCGGGGGAGTCACCGGGGAGCTGTTTTTT.

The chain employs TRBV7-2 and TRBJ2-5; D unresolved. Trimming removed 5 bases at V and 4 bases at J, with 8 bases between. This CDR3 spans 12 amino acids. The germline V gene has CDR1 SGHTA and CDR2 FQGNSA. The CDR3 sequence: CASSPNRETQYF. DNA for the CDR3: TGTGCCAGCAGCCCTAATCGAGAGACCCAGTACTTC.

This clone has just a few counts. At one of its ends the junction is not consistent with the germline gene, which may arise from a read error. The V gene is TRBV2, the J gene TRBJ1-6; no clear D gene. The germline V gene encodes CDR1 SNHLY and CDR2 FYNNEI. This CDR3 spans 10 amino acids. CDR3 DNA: TGTGCCAGCAGTGAATCATTAGTCCGCTTT. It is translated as CASSESLVRF.

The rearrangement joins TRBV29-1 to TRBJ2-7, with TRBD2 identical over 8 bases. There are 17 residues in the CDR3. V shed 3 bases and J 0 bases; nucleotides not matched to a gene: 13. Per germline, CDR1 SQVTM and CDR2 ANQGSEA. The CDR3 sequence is CSVDGLGAGANSYEQYF. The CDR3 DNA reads TGCAGCGTTGACGGCCTGGGAGCGGGGGCTAACTCCTACGAGCAGTACTTC.

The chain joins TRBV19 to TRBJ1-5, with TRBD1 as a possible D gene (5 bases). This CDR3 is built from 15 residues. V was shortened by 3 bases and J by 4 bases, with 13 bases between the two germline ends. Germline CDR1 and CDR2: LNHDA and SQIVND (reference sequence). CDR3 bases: TGTGCCAGTAGTATCGGGACTCGTGGAAATCAGCCCCAGCATTTT. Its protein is CASSIGTRGNQPQHF. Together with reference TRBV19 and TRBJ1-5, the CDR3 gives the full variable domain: DGGITQSPKYLFRKEGQNVTLSCEQNLNHDAMYWYRQDPGQGLRLIYYSQIVNDFQKGDIAEGYSVSREKKESFPLTVTSAQKNPTAFYLCASSIGTRGNQPQHFGDGTRLSIL.

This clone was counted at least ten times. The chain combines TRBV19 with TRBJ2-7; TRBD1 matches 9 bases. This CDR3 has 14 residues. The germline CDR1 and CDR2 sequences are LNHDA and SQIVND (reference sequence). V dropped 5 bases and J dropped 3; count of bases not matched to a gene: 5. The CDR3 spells CASSAGTGIYEQYF. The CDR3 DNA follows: TGTGCCAGTAGTGCCGGGACAGGGATCTACGAGCAGTACTTC.

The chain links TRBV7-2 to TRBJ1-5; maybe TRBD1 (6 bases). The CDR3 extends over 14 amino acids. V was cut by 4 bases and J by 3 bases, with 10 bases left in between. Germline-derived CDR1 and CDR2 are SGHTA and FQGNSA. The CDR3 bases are TGTGCCAGCAGCTCCGACAGGTTCAATCAGCCCCAGCATTTT. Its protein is CASSSDRFNQPQHF.

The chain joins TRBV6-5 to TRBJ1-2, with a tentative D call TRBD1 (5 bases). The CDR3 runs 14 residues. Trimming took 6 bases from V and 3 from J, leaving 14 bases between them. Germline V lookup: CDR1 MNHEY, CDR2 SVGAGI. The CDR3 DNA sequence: TGTGCCAGCAGGCGTGGAGGGGAAGACTATGGCTACACCTTC. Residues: CASRRGGEDYGYTF.

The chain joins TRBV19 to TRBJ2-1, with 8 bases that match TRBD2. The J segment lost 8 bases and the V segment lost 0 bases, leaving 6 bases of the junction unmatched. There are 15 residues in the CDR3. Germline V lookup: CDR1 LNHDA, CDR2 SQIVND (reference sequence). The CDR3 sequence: CASSIETSDWDEQFF. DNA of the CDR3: TGTGCCAGTAGTATAGAGACTAGCGATTGGGATGAGCAGTTCTTC.

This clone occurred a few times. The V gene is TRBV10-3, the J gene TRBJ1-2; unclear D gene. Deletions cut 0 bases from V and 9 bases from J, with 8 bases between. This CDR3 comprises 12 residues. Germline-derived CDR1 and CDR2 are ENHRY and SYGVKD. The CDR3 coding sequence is TGTGCCATCAGTGAGTCGGCGGGAAGCTACACCTTC. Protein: CAISESAGSYTF.

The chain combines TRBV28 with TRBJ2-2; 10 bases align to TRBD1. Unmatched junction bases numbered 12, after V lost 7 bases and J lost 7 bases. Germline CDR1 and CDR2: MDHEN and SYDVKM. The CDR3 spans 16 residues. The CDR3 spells CASTPSGTGADGELFF. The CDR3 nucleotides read TGTGCCAGCACTCCCTCCGGGACAGGGGCGGACGGGGAGCTGTTTTTT.

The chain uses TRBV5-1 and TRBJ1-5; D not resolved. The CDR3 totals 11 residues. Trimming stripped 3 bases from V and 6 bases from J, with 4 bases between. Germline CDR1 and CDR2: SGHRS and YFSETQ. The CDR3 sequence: CASSSVQPQHF. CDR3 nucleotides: TGCGCCAGCAGCTCGGTTCAGCCCCAGCATTTT.

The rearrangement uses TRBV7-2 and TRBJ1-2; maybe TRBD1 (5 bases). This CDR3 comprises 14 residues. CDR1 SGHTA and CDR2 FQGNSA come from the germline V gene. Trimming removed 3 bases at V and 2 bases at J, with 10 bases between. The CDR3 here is CASSLGQANYGYTF. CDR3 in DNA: TGTGCCAGCAGCTTGGGGCAAGCAAACTATGGCTACACCTTC.

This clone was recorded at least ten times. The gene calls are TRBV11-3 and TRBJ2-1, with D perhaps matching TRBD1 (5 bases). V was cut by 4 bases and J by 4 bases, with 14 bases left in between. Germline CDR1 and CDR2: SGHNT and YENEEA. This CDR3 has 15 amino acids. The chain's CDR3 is CASSSQDSRYNEQFF. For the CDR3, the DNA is TGTGCCAGCAGCTCCCAAGACAGCCGTTACAATGAGCAGTTCTTC.

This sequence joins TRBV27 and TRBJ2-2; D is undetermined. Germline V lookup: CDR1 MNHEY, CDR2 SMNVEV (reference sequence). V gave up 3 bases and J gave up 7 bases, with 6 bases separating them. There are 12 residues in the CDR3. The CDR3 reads CASSLRGGELFF. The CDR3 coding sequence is TGTGCCAGCAGTTTGCGCGGCGGGGAGCTGTTTTTT.

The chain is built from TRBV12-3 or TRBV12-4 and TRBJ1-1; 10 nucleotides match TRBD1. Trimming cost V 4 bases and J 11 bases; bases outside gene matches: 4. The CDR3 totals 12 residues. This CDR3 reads CASSSGTGDAFF. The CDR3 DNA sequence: TGTGCCAGCAGTTCCGGGACAGGGGACGCTTTCTTT.

The CDR3 bases are TGTGCCAGCAGCCTTCTGAGGGAGCAGTACTTC. It is translated as CASSLLREQYF. V and J are TRBV5-8 and TRBJ2-7; unclear D gene. The germline V gene has CDR1 SGHTS and CDR2 YDEGEE. This CDR3 is built from 11 residues. Deletions cut 4 bases from V and 7 bases from J, with 9 bases between.